This T cell receptor beta chain was sequenced for a study of shared clonotypes between healthy human individuals. Study in general: Each donor's CD8 memory used one plate, CD8 naive two, each CD4 subset three. Overall study findings and caveats: Sequencing depth was predicted to influence how clonotypes are shared among donors.

Concerning this clone: The target antigen is unknown.

The assay was immunoSEQ multiplex PCR, and TCRdb's table has in-frame clones only and misses some. This sample has about 2.3 million clones; under 95% occur once, and the top ten carry 0.37%. The V and J ends lost 11 bases and 3 bases, in that order; junction bases with no gene match: 5. This CDR3 is built from 14 residues. Germline V gene sequence: CDR1 SEHNR, CDR2 FQNEAQ (reference sequence). Sequencing was carried out using naive CD4+ T cells from PBMCs. The subset denotes: CD45RA+ positively selected. V is TRBV7-9 and J is TRBJ2-1, with 12 positions matching TRBD2. This receptor was identified in a man aged 18 to 29 in good health. Some clones in this sample may be carry-over from other donors' samples. The DNA of the CDR3 is TGTGCCGGTGGACTAGCGGGATACTACAATGAGCAGTTCTTC. This codes for CAGGLAGYYNEQFF.